Shown below are 19 T cell receptor beta chains from a single sample sequenced in a study of Ad26.COV2.S vaccination and SARS-CoV-2 variants. TCRdb's copy holds only in-frame clones and misses some; the assay was immunoSEQ multiplex PCR. The sample shows approximately 400,000 clones, about 90% of them seen only once. Material: peripheral blood, obtained after recovery from COVID-19. These TCRs come from a human donor who had recovered from COVID-19.

The chain employs TRBV11-2 and TRBJ2-1; D not resolved. The CDR3 spans 14 residues. Trimming stripped 0 bases from V and 4 bases from J, with 7 bases between. Per the germline V gene, CDR1 is SGHAT and CDR2 is FQNNGV. CDR3 sequence reads: CASSLDPTYNEQFF. The CDR3 DNA follows: TGTGCCAGCAGCTTAGATCCCACTTACAATGAGCAGTTCTTC.

The V call is TRBV9, the J call TRBJ1-1; perhaps TRBD1 as D (5 bases). Germline V lookup: CDR1 SGDLS, CDR2 YYNGEE. CDR3 size: 16 residues. V lost 0 bases to trimming and J lost 5 bases, with 17 bases between them. DNA of the CDR3: TGTGCCAGCAGCGTAGGAAGGGGCGCCCCTGGAACTGAAGCTTTCTTT. It encodes CASSVGRGAPGTEAFF.

The chain combines TRBV13 with TRBJ1-1; no definite D call. CDR1 and CDR2 (germline): PRHDT, FYEKMQ (reference sequence). The CDR3 contains 14 residues. The germline V and J ends were trimmed by 3 bases and 2 bases, with 10 bases remaining between them. The CDR3 DNA sequence: TGTGCCAGCAGCTTGAAGTTCTTCAACACTGAAGCTTTCTTT. Encoded protein: CASSLKFFNTEAFF.

This chain uses TRBV10-3 with TRBJ2-7; D remains unclear. CDR1 ENHRY and CDR2 SYGVKD come from the germline V gene. V lost 10 bases to trimming and J lost 7 bases, with 20 bases between them. CDR3 length equals 13 residues. The CDR3 spells CATRAGVLGEQYF. The CDR3 DNA follows: TGTGCCACCCGGGCAGGTGTATTAGGAGAGCAGTACTTC.

J is TRBJ1-4 and V is TRBV4-3; 8 nucleotides align to TRBD1. Germline-derived CDR1 and CDR2 are LGHNA and YSLEER. J gave up 7 bases and V 1 base, and 11 bases lay outside the gene matches. The CDR3 loop spans 17 amino acids. CDR3 amino acids: CASSQGPSTGTGEKLFF. The DNA for the CDR3 is TGCGCCAGCAGCCAAGGACCCAGTACCGGGACAGGTGAAAAACTGTTTTTT.

This rearrangement joins TRBV10-3 to TRBJ1-1, with no clear D. Trimming took off 6 bases at V and 0 bases at J, with 8 bases between the two ends. There are 13 residues in the CDR3. In germline, CDR1 is ENHRY, CDR2 SYGVKD. CDR3 sequence: CAISRGMNTEAFF. The CDR3 DNA sequence: TGTGCCATCAGCCGAGGGATGAACACTGAAGCTTTCTTT.

This chain links TRBV6-2 or TRBV6-3 with TRBJ1-2; D unclear. Germline loops: CDR1 MNHEY, CDR2 SVGEGT. The CDR3 is 15 residues long. Trimming left V 6 bases short and J 4 bases short, with 18 bases between. The CDR3 here is CASRYLQRTFYGYTF. CDR3 nucleotide sequence: TGTGCCAGCAGATACCTACAGAGAACGTTCTATGGCTACACCTTC.

This chain uses TRBV3-1 (or the pseudogene TRBV3-2) with TRBJ2-3; 16 nucleotides match TRBD2. The CDR3 spans 16 residues. Germline assignment: CDR1 LGHDT and CDR2 YNNKEL (reference sequence). Trimming cost V 6 bases and J 3 bases; bases outside gene matches: 3. This CDR3 reads CASRGLAGGLTDTQYF. In DNA, the CDR3 is TGTGCCAGCAGGGGACTAGCGGGGGGGCTGACAGATACGCAGTATTTT.

This chain joins TRBV2 and TRBJ2-7; 7 bases are shared with TRBD1. Germline V gene sequence: CDR1 SNHLY, CDR2 FYNNEI. This CDR3 comprises 12 residues. The J segment lost 6 bases and the V segment lost 5 bases, leaving 4 bases of the junction unmatched. CDR3 sequence (DNA): TGTGCCAGCAGTCAAAACAGGGGCGAGCAGTACTTC. Protein product: CASSQNRGEQYF.

This sequence joins TRBV5-4 and TRBJ2-5, with D perhaps being TRBD1 or TRBD2 (7 bases each). Trimming pared 6 bases from V and 4 bases from J, leaving 22 bases between. Germline CDR1 and CDR2: SGHNT and YYREEE (reference sequence). The CDR3 is 16 amino acids. CDR3 region: CASNRAQGGGGETQYF. CDR3 bases: TGTGCCAGCAACAGAGCTCAAGGGGGCGGGGGAGAGACCCAGTACTTC.

The chain employs TRBV29-1 and TRBJ1-3; tentative D call: TRBD1 (6 bases). V lost 5 bases, J lost 0 bases, and 14 bases lay in between. The CDR3 is 15 amino acids. Germline V gene data show CDR1 as SQVTM and CDR2 as ANQGSEA. This CDR3 is CSVIMRGSSGNTIYF. CDR3 nucleotide sequence: TGCAGCGTTATCATGAGGGGGAGCTCTGGAAACACCATATATTTT.

This chain links TRBV9 with TRBJ2-1; 10 bases are shared with TRBD2. This CDR3 comprises 16 residues. Germline assignment: CDR1 SGDLS and CDR2 YYNGEE. The junction had 9 bases not matched to a gene; V was cut back by 3 bases and J by 6 bases. CDR3: CASSGTSSGGINEQFF. In nucleotides, the CDR3 is TGTGCCAGCAGCGGAACGTCTAGCGGGGGTATCAATGAGCAGTTCTTC. The full variable domain, rest sourced from reference TRBV9 and TRBJ2-1, is DSGVTQTPKHLITATGQRVTLRCSPRSGDLSVYWYQQSLDQGLQFLIQYYNGEERAKGNILERFSAQQFPDLHSELNLSSLELGDSALYFCASSGTSSGGINEQFFGPGTRLTVL.

The chain carries TRBV10-3 and TRBJ2-7, with D perhaps assigned TRBD1 or TRBD2 (5 bases each). V shed 0 bases and J shed 4 bases, with 13 bases lying between them. This CDR3 comprises 15 residues. Germline V CDR1 and CDR2: ENHRY, SYGVKD. This chain's CDR3 is CAISESGPGRYEQYF. CDR3 nucleotide sequence: TGTGCCATCAGTGAGTCGGGTCCGGGGCGTTACGAGCAGTACTTC.

This rearrangement joins TRBV11-3 to TRBJ2-2; D gene unclear. The germline CDR1 and CDR2 sequences are SGHNT and YENEEA. Trimming took off 2 bases at V and 5 bases at J, with 6 bases between the two ends. The CDR3 is 13 residues long. CDR3 protein: CASSLRTTGELFF. CDR3 nucleotide sequence: TGTGCCAGCAGCTTACGAACAACCGGGGAGCTGTTTTTT.

The chain recombines TRBV25-1 with TRBJ2-2; possibly TRBD1 for D (5 bases). Trimming removed 1 base at V and 6 bases at J, with 15 bases between. Germline CDR1 MGHDK, CDR2 SYGVNS. The CDR3 is made up of 16 amino acids. CDR3 bases: TGTGCCAGCAGTGAATCTACAGGACGTGTCTCCGGGGAGCTGTTTTTT. Translating it yields CASSESTGRVSGELFF.

The chain carries TRBV5-1 and TRBJ2-7; 9 bases map to TRBD2. This CDR3 is built from 16 residues. Germline lookup yields CDR1 SGHRS and CDR2 YFSETQ. Trimming removed 0 bases from V and 5 bases from J; junction bases left unmatched: 9. This CDR3 reads CASSLAGGGGADEQYF. The CDR3 DNA follows: TGCGCCAGCAGCTTGGCCGGGGGCGGGGGGGCTGACGAGCAGTACTTC.

This clone was seen a single time. The V and J genes are TRBV5-6 and TRBJ1-3, with D uncertain. The CDR3 contains 14 residues. Germline V lookup: CDR1 SGHDT, CDR2 YYEEEE. The ends were cut back, 3 bases at V and 0 bases at J, with 7 bases in the middle. CDR3: CASSWGSSGNTIYF. CDR3 nucleotide sequence: TGTGCCAGCAGCTGGGGTAGCTCTGGAAACACCATATATTTT.

This clone was seen a single time. The chain has TRBV6-5 and TRBJ1-3; D is ambiguous. The CDR3 length is 13 residues. The V gene lost 5 bases and the J gene lost 0 bases, with 5 bases spanning the gap. Germline V gene data show CDR1 as MNHEY and CDR2 as SVGAGI. The CDR3 DNA follows: TGTGCCAGCAGTCGGGGCTCTGGAAACACCATATATTTT. Protein product: CASSRGSGNTIYF.

Concerning this clone itself: Distinct nucleotide sequences in the sample also encode this CDR3. The V call is TRBV20-1, the J call TRBJ1-1; D not resolved. Per germline, CDR1 DFQATT and CDR2 SNEGSKA (reference sequence). Trimming pared 3 bases from V and 0 bases from J, leaving 5 bases between. This CDR3 spans 12 amino acids. For the CDR3, the DNA is TGCAGTGCTAGTGTCATGAACACTGAAGCTTTCTTT. It translates to CSASVMNTEAFF.